These T cell receptor beta chains were read from a single sample in a study of regulatory and conventional T cells in RAG deficiency. Profiling relied on immunoSEQ multiplex PCR, and the TCRdb table lists in-frame clones only, not all of them. Among about 9,400 clones, about 90% were seen once, and the ten largest hold around 1.4%. The same specimen was also included in a second study, on regulatory T cells.

The sequenced material came from Tregs sorted from blood. The receptors were gathered from a human donor in good health. CDR3s include the opening cysteine and the closing phenylalanine or tryptophan. The D gene is left open where the match is weak. Clone size is given for some rows only: seen once, a few or many times, or a class if the clone is expanded.

V	size	D	J	DNA	CDR3
TRBV5-4	NA	TRBD2	TRBJ2-3	TGTGCCAGCAGCTTGGATGGGACTAGCGGCACAAGAACGCAGTATTTT	CASSLDGTSGTRTQYF
TRBV6-4	NA	NA	TRBJ2-3	TGTGCCAGCAGTGAAGGGCGGGTCACAGATACGCAGTATTTT	CASSEGRVTDTQYF
TRBV18	NA	TRBD1	TRBJ1-2	TGTGCCAGCTCACCAGGGACAGACTATGGCTACACCTTC	CASSPGTDYGYTF
TRBV7-9	few	NA	TRBJ1-5	TGTGCCAGCAGCTTAGTTCCTAATCAGCCCCAGCATTTT	CASSLVPNQPQHF
TRBV5-1	NA	TRBD1	TRBJ1-1	TGCGCCAGCAGGGTGACAGGGGATGAAGCTTTCTTT	CASRVTGDEAFF
TRBV19	NA	NA	TRBJ1-5	TGTGCCAGTAGTGAGGTGCGGCAGGGAAACCAGCCCCAGCATTTT	CASSEVRQGNQPQHF
TRBV11-2	NA	NA	TRBJ2-7	TGTGCCAGCAGCCAAAGTTCCGGTTCCTACGAGCAGTACTTC	CASSQSSGSYEQYF
TRBV27	few	TRBD1	TRBJ1-2	TGTGCCAGCAGTTTTGGGACAGGGGGGACCTATGGCTACACCTTC	CASSFGTGGTYGYTF
TRBV19	NA	NA	TRBJ1-1	TGTGCCAGCCTTCCCGGAACTGAAGCTTTCTTT	CASLPGTEAFF
TRBV5-1	NA	TRBD1	TRBJ2-7	TGCGCCAGCCGGGGACAGACGGTCTACGAGCAGTACTTC	CASRGQTVYEQYF
TRBV5-1	NA	NA	TRBJ1-2	TGCGCCAGCAGCTTCGGGGGGGCGCAAGATGGCTACACCTTC	CASSFGGAQDGYTF
TRBV11-1	NA	NA	TRBJ1-1	TGTGCCAGCCACCCTATTGGGAACACTGAAGCTTTCTTT	CASHPIGNTEAFF
TRBV9	NA	TRBD1	TRBJ1-2	TGTGCCAGCAGCTCTCCAGGGGGGGGCTACACCTTC	CASSSPGGGYTF